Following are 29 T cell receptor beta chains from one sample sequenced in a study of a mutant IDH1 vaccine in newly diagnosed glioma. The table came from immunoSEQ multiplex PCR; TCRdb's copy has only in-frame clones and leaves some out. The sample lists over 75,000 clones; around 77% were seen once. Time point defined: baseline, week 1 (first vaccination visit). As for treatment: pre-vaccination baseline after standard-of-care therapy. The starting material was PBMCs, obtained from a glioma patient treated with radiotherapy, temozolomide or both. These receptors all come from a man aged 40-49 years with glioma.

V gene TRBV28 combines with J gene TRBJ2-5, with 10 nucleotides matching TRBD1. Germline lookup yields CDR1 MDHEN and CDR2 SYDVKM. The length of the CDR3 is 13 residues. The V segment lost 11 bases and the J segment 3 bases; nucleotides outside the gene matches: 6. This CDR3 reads CAGRDRGKETQYF. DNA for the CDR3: TGTGCCGGCCGGGACAGGGGAAAAGAGACCCAGTACTTC.

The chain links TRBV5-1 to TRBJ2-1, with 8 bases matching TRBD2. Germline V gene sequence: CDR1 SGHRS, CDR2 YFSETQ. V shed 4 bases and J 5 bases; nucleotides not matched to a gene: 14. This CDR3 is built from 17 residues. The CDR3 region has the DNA TGCGCCAGCAGCCCTGCCGGGACTAGAGGTCGGAACAATGAGCAGTTCTTC. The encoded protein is CASSPAGTRGRNNEQFF.

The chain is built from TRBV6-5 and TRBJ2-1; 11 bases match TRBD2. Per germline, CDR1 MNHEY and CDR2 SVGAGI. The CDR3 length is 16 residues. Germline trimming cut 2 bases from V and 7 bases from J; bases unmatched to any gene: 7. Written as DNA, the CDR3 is TGTGCCAGCAGTTACCGCACTAGCGGGAGCCGAAATGAGCAGTTCTTC. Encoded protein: CASSYRTSGSRNEQFF.

CDR3 nucleotides: TGCGCCAGCAGCCAAGAACTAGCGGGGTACAATGAGCAGTTCTTC. Its protein is CASSQELAGYNEQFF. This rearrangement joins TRBV4-3 to TRBJ2-1; TRBD2 aligns across 10 bases. The CDR3 runs 15 residues. V gave up 0 bases and J gave up 4 bases; unmatched junction bases: 0. Germline assignment: CDR1 LGHNA and CDR2 YSLEER.

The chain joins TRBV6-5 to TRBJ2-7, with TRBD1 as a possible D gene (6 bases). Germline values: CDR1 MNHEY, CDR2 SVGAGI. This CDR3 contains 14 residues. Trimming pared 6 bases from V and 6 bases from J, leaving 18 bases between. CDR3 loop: CASRETYRAGEQYF. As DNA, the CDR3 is TGTGCCAGCAGAGAGACATACAGGGCGGGCGAGCAGTACTTC.

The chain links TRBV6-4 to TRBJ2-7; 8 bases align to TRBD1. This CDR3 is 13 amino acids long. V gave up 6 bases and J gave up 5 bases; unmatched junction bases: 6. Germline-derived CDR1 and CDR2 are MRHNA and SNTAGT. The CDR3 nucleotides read TGTGCCAGCAGCAGAGGACAGGGCCACGAGCAGTACTTC. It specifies CASSRGQGHEQYF.

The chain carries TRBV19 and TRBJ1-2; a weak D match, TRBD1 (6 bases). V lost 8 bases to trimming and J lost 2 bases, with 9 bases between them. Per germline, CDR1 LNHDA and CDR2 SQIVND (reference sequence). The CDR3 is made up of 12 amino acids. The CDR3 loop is CASSDSNYGYTF. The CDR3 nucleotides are TGTGCCAGTTCGGACAGCAACTATGGCTACACCTTC.

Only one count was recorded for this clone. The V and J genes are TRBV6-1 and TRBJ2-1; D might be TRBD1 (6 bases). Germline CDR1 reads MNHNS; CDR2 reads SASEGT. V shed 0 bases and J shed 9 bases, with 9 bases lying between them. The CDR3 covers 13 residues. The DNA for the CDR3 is TGTGCCAGCAGTGAAGCTAGGGGGTCTGAGCAGTTCTTC. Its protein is CASSEARGSEQFF.

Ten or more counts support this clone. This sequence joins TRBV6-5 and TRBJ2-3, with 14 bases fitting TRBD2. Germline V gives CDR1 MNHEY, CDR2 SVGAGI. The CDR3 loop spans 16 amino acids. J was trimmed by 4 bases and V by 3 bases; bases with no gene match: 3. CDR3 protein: CASSYVGLAGADTQYF. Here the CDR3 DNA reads TGTGCCAGCAGTTATGTGGGACTAGCGGGGGCAGATACGCAGTATTTT.

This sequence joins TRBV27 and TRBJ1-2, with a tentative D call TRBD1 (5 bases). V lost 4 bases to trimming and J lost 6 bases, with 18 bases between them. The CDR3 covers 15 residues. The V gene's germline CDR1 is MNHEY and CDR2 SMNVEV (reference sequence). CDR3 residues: CASSSNRQGRDGYTF. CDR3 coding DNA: TGTGCCAGCAGTTCCAATAGGCAGGGAAGGGATGGCTACACCTTC.

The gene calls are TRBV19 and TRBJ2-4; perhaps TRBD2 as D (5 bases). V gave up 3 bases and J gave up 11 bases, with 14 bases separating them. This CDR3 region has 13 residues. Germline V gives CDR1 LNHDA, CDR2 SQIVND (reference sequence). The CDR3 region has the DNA TGTGCCAGTAGTATGCTCCGAGGACTTGTTCAGTACTTC. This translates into CASSMLRGLVQYF.

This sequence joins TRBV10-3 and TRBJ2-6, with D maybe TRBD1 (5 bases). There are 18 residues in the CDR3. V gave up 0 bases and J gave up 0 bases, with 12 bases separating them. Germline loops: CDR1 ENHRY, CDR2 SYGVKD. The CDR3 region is CAISESPGPPSGANVLTF. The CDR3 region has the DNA TGTGCCATCAGTGAGTCCCCAGGGCCCCCCTCTGGGGCCAACGTCCTGACTTTC.

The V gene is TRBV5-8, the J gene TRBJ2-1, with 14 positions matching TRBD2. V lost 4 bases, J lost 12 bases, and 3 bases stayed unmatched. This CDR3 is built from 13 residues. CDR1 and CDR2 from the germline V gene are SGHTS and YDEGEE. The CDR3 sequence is CASSLGTSGRQFF. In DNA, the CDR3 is TGTGCCAGCAGCCTCGGGACTAGCGGGAGGCAGTTCTTC.

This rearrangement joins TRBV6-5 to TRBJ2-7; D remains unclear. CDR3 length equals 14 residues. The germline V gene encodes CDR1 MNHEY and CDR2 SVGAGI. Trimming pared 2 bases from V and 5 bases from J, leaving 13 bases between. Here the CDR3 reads CASSYNPRGHEQYF. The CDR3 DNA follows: TGTGCCAGCAGTTACAACCCCCGCGGCCACGAGCAGTACTTC.

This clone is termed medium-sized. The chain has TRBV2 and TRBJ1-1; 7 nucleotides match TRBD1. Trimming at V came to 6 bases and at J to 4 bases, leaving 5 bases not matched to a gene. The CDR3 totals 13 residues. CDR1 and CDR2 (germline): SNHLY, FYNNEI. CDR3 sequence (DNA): TGTGCCAGCAGGACAGGGCTTAGCACTGAAGCTTTCTTT. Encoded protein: CASRTGLSTEAFF.

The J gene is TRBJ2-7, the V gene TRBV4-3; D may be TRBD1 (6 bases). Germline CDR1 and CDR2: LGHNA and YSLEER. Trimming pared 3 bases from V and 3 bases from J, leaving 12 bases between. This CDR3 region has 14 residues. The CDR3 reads CASSQGHGVYEQYF. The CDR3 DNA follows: TGCGCCAGCAGCCAGGGACACGGCGTCTACGAGCAGTACTTC.

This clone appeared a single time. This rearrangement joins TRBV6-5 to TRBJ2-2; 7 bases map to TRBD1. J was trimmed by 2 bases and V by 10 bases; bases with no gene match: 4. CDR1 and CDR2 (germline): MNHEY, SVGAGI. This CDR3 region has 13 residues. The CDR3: CAIRDSNTGELFF. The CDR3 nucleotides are TGTGCCATCCGGGACAGCAACACCGGGGAGCTGTTTTTT.

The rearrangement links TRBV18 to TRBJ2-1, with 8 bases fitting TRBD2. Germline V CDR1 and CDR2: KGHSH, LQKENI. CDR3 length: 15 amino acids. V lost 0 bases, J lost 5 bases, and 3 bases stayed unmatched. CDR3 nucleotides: TGTGCCAGCTCACCACCGAGCGGGAGCCACAATGAGCAGTTCTTC. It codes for CASSPPSGSHNEQFF.

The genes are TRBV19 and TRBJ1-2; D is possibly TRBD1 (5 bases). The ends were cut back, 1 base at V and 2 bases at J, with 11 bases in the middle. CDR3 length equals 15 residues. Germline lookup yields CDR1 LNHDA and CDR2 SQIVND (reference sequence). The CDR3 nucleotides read TGTGCCAGTAGTATAGGGGACCGAATAAACTATGGCTACACCTTC. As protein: CASSIGDRINYGYTF.

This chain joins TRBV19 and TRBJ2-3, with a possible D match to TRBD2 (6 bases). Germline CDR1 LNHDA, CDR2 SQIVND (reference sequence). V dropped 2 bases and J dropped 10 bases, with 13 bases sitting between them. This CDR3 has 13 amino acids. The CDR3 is CASSISFGGAQYF. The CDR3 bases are TGTGCCAGTAGTATAAGTTTCGGAGGGGCGCAGTATTTT.

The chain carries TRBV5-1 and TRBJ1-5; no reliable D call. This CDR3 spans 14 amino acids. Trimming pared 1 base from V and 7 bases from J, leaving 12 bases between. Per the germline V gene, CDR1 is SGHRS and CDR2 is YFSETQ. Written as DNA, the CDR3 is TGCGCCAGCAGCTTGTACTCCCTTAGGCAGCCCCAGCATTTT. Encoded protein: CASSLYSLRQPQHF.

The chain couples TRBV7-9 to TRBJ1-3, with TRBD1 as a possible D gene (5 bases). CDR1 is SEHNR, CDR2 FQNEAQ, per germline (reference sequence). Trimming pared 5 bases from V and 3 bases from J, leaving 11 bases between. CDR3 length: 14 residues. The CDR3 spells CASSLQARGNTIYF. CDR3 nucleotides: TGTGCCAGCAGCCTACAGGCTCGTGGAAACACCATATATTTT.

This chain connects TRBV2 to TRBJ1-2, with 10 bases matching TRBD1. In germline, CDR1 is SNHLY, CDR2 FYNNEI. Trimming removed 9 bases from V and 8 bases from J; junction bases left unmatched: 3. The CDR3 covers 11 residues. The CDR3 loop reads CASDRGRGYTF. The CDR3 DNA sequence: TGTGCCAGTGACAGGGGGCGAGGCTACACCTTC. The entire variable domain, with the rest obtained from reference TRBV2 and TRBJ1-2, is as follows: EPEVTQTPSHQVTQMGQEVILRCVPISNHLYFYWYRQILGQKVEFLVSFYNNEISEKSEIFDDQFSVERPDGSNFTLKIRSTKLEDSAMYFCASDRGRGYTFGSGTRLTVV.

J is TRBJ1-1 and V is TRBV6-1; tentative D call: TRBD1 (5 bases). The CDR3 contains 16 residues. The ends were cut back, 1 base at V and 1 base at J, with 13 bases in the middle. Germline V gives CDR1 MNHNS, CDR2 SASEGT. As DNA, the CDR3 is TGTGCCAGCAGTGAAGACGGGGCACCCAAGAACACTGAAGCTTTCTTT. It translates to CASSEDGAPKNTEAFF.

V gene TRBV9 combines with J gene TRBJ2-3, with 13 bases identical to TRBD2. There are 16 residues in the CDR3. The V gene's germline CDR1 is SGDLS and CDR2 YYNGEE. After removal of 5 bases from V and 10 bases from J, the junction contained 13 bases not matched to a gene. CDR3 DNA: TGTGCCAGCAGACTGACTAGCGGGAGGCGCCTGTCGGCGCAGTATTTT. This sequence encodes CASRLTSGRRLSAQYF. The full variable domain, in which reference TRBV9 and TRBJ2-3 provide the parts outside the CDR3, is DSGVTQTPKHLITATGQRVTLRCSPRSGDLSVYWYQQSLDQGLQFLIQYYNGEERAKGNILERFSAQQFPDLHSELNLSSLELGDSALYFCASRLTSGRRLSAQYFGPGTRLTVL.

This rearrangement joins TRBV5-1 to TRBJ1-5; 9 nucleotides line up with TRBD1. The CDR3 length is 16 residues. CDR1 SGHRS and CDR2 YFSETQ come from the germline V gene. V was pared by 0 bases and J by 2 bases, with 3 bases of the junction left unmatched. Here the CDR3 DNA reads TGCGCCAGCAGCTTGGGGGACAGGGACGGCAATCAGCCCCAGCATTTT. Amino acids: CASSLGDRDGNQPQHF.

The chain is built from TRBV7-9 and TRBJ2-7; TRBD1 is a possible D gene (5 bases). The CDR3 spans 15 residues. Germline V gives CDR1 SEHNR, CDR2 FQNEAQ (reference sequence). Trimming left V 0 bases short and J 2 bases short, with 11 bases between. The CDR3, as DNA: TGTGCCAGCAGCTTAGCGCAGGGTGGGACCTACGAGCAGTACTTC. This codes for CASSLAQGGTYEQYF.

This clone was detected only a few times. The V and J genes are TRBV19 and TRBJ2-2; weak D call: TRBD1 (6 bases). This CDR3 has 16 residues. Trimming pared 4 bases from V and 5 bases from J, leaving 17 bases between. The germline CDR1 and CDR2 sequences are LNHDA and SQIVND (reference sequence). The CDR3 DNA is TGTGCCAGTAGTACCCTCGGACAGCAGAGGACCGGGGAGCTGTTTTTT. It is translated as CASSTLGQQRTGELFF.

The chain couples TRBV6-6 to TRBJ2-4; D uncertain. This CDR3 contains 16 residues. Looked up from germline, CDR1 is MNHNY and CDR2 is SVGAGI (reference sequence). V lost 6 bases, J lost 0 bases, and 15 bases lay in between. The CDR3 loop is CASRFGRTLAKNIQYF. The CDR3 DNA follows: TGTGCCAGCAGATTCGGACGTACTTTAGCCAAAAACATTCAGTACTTC.